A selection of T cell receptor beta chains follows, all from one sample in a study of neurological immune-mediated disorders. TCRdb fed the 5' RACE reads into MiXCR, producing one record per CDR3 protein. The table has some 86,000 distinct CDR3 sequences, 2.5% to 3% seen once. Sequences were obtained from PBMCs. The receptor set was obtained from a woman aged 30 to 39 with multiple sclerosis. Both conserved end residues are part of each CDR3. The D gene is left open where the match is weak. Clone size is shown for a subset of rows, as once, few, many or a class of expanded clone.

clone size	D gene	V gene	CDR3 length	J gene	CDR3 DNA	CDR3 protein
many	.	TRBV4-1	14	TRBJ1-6	TGCGCCAGCAGCTCGTGGACTTCCAATTCACCCCTCCACTTT	CASSSWTSNSPLHF
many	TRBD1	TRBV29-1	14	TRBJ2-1	TGCAGCGTCGTCAGGACAGGGTCCAGGAATGAGCAGTTCTTC	CSVVRTGSRNEQFF
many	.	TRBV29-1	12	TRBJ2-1	TGCAGCGTTGGACAGGATTCCAATGAGCAGTTCTTC	CSVGQDSNEQFF
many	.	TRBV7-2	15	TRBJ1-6	TGTGCCAGCAGCTTAGAGGGACCGACGCTCTCACCCCTCCACTTT	CASSLEGPTLSPLHF
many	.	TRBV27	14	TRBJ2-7	.	CASSSSGQSYEQYF
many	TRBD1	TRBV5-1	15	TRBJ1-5	TGCGCCAGCAGCTTGACAGGGGGCAGCAATCAGCCCCAGCATTTT	CASSLTGGSNQPQHF
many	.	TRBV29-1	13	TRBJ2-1	TGCAGCGCCGGGACAACCTCCTACAATGAGCAGTTCTTC	CSAGTTSYNEQFF
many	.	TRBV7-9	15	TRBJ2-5	TGTGCCAGCAGCTTAGGACGACGGATCCAAGAGACCCAGTACTTC	CASSLGRRIQETQYF
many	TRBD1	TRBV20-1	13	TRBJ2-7	TGCAGTGCTGTCCGGGACAGCCCGTACGAGCAGTACTTC	CSAVRDSPYEQYF
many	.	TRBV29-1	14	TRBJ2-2	TGCAGCGCAAGACAGAATTCGAACACCGGGGAGCTGTTTTTT	CSARQNSNTGELFF
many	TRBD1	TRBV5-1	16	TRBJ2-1	TGCGCCAGCAGCCCTGGGACAGGTGATTCGACACATGAGCAGTTCTTC	CASSPGTGDSTHEQFF
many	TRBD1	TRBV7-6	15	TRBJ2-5	TGTGCCAGCAGCTTACCGCTCGGACAGGGCGAGACCCAGTACTTC	CASSLPLGQGETQYF
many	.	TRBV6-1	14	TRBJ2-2	TGTGCCAGCAGTGAGATCAGGGGATACGGGGAGCTGTTTTTT	CASSEIRGYGELFF
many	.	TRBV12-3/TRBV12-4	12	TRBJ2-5	TGTGCCAGCAACCCCGTCCAAGAGACCCAGTACTTC	CASNPVQETQYF
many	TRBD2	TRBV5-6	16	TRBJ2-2	TGTGCCAGCAGCTTGTTTGGGACTAGCGGGACCGGGGAGCTGTTTTTT	CASSLFGTSGTGELFF
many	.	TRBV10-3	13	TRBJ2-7	TGTGCCAATGGGCCGGGCCCAGCCTACGAGCAGTACTTC	CANGPGPAYEQYF
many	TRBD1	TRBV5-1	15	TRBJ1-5	TGCGCCAGCAGTTGGGGGACAGGGAACAATCAGCCCCAGCATTTT	CASSWGTGNNQPQHF
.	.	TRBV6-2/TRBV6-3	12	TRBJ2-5	TGTGCCAGCAGGTGGAGTCGAGAGACCCAGTACTTC	CASRWSRETQYF
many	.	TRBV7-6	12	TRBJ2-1	TGTGCCAGCAGTAGCCAGGGGGGTGAGCAGTTCTTC	CASSSQGGEQFF
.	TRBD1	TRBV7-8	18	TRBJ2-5	TGTGCCAGCAGCTTTAGGGAGCAGGGGGTAATTAACCAAGAGACCCAGTACTTC	CASSFREQGVINQETQYF
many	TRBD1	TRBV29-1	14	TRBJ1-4	TGCAGCGTTGGGAGGACAGGTGGCGGCGAAAAACTGTTTTTT	CSVGRTGGGEKLFF
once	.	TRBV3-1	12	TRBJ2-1	TGTGACAGCTACAAGATGGGATTTGAGCAGTTCTTC	CDSYKMGFEQFF
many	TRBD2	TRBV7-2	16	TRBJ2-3	TGTGCCAGCAGCCCCGGGACTAGCGGGAGCCCAGATACGCAGTATTTT	CASSPGTSGSPDTQYF
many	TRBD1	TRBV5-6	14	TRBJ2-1	TGTGCCAGCAGCTTGGGACAGGGAATCCTGGGACAGTTCTTC	CASSLGQGILGQFF
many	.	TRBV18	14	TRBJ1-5	TGTGCCAGCAGCCCAGGACATAGCAATCAGCCCCAGCATTTT	CASSPGHSNQPQHF
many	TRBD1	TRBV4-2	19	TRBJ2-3	TGTGCCAGCAGCCCAACGGGACAGGGTTTTTTTGGGTCCACAGATACGCAGTATTTT	CASSPTGQGFFGSTDTQYF
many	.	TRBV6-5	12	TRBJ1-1	TGTGCCAGCAGGACTATACGGACAGAAGCTTTCTTT	CASRTIRTEAFF
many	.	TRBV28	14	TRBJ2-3	TGTGCCAGCAGTTCCGGGGGAGAAATAGATACGCAGTATTTT	CASSSGGEIDTQYF
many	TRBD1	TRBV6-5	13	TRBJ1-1	TGTGCCAGCAGCAGGACAGGATACACTGAAGCTTTCTTT	CASSRTGYTEAFF
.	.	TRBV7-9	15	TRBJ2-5	TGTGCCAGCAGCTGGTCTGGGGTCCACCAAGAGACCCAGTACTTC	CASSWSGVHQETQYF
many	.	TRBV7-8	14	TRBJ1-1	TGTGCCAGCAGCTTATATAAATCGAACACTGAAGCTTTCTTT	CASSLYKSNTEAFF
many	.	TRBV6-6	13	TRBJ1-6	TGTGCCACTTTGCAAAGGGGAAATTCACCCCTCCACTTT	CATLQRGNSPLHF
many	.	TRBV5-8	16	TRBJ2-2	TGTGCCAGCAGCTTCTCGGGAGCTTGGAATGGCGGGGAGCTGTTTTTT	CASSFSGAWNGGELFF
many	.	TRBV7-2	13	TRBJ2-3	TGTGCCAGCAGCTCGTCAGGCAACCCTACGCAGTATTTT	CASSSSGNPTQYF
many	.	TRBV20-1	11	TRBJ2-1	TGCAGTGCTCCTCGGGGCGATGAGCAGTTCTTC	CSAPRGDEQFF
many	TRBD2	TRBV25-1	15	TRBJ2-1	TGTGCCAGCAGTGCGGGACTAGGCCCCTACAATGAGCAGTTCTTC	CASSAGLGPYNEQFF
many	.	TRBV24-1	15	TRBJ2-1	TGTGCCACCAGTGATTCTACTCCCGTATACAATGAGCAGTTCTTC	CATSDSTPVYNEQFF